The 5 T cell receptor beta chains given below trace back to one sample, sequenced in a study of T cells after yellow fever vaccination. Using its own MiXCR run on the 5' RACE reads, TCRdb lists one record per CDR3 protein. The sample carries about 130,000 distinct CDR3 sequences, 6.6% recorded once. This sample comprised CD4+ T cells sorted from PBMCs, obtained 10 days after the yellow fever booster vaccination. These receptors were taken from a man aged 30 to 45 who received the YFV17D yellow fever vaccine.

There are many counts of this clonotype. The chain recombines TRBV9 with TRBJ1-6, with D maybe TRBD1 (5 bases). The CDR3 totals 15 residues. Germline V gene data show CDR1 as SGDLS and CDR2 as YYNGEE. V dropped 4 bases and J dropped 8 bases, with 16 bases sitting between them. The CDR3 sequence: CASSLRRGRDSPLHF. CDR3 sequence (DNA): TGTGCCAGCAGCCTCAGAAGGGGTAGGGATTCACCCCTCCACTTT.

This clonotype has at least ten counts. This chain connects TRBV29-1 to TRBJ2-5; D not certain. The V end lost 6 bases, the J end lost 5 bases, and 7 bases lay between the germline ends. The CDR3 sequence is 10 residues long. The germline gives CDR1 SQVTM, CDR2 ANQGSEA. The CDR3 DNA is TGCAGCGTAAATCGGGAGACCCAGTACTTC. It yields the protein CSVNRETQYF.

There are many counts of this clonotype. The chain combines TRBV28 with TRBJ1-2; no clear D gene. V was shortened by 3 bases and J by 7 bases, with 9 bases between the two germline ends. Germline V gene lookup returns CDR1 MDHEN and CDR2 SYDVKM. The CDR3 sequence is 12 residues long. CDR3 bases: TGTGCCAGCAGTTTTACGGTGGTTGGCTACACCTTC. Encoded protein: CASSFTVVGYTF.

This clonotype came up many times. V usage is TRBV7-2 and J usage is TRBJ2-1; tentatively, D is TRBD2 (5 bases). The CDR3 covers 15 residues. Trimming stripped 5 bases from V and 2 bases from J, with 13 bases between. Germline lookup yields CDR1 SGHTA and CDR2 FQGNSA. This chain's CDR3 is CASSRDPAPYNEQFF. CDR3 sequence (DNA): TGTGCCAGCAGCCGGGATCCTGCACCCTACAATGAGCAGTTCTTC.

This clonotype was recorded many times. The rearrangement uses TRBV7-2 and TRBJ2-3; D unclear. The CDR3 spans 13 residues. Germline CDR1 reads SGHTA; CDR2 reads FQGNSA. Trimming took 4 bases from V and 1 from J, leaving 6 bases between them. The CDR3 nucleotides read TGTGCCAGCAGCTCTCAGCGCACAGATACGCAGTATTTT. Its translation: CASSSQRTDTQYF. The whole variable domain, remainder taken from reference TRBV7-2 and TRBJ2-3, is GAGVSQSPSNKVTEKGKDVELRCDPISGHTALYWYRQSLGQGLEFLIYFQGNSAPDKSGLPSDRFSAERTGGSVSTLTIQRTQQEDSAVYLCASSSQRTDTQYFGPGTRLTVL.